This T cell receptor beta chain is drawn from a study of identical twins. Germline CDR1 and CDR2: SEHNR and FQNEAQ (reference sequence). The CDR3 length is 17 residues. V dropped 5 bases and J dropped 5 bases, with 25 bases sitting between them. TCRdb processed the 5' RACE reads anew with MiXCR; each CDR3 protein has one entry. The sample includes under 300,000 distinct CDR3 sequences, over 5% seen only once; the top ten take about 14%. Many counts were recorded for this clonotype. This sample was also put to use in a study of T cells expressing NK-cell markers.

The chain joins TRBV7-9 to TRBJ2-7; D remains unclear. Specimen: CD8+ T cells sorted from blood. This TCR derives from a woman between 18 and 29 years old in good health. The CDR3 is CASSPTREGFLKDEQYF. For the CDR3, the DNA is TGTGCCAGCAGCCCCACGCGAGAAGGGTTTTTGAAGGACGAGCAGTACTTC.